This T cell receptor beta chain was found in a study of T-cell memory formation after mild COVID-19. General study points: Clones that contracted clustered mainly in CM and EM if CD4+ and in EMRA if CD8+.

From the 5' RACE reads, TCRdb called clonotypes with MiXCR, one entry per CDR3 protein. Of over 150,000 distinct CDR3 sequences listed, 20% to 25% were seen once; the top ten hold about 23%. In its sample, this clonotype was seen a few times. Its antigen is undetermined. This CDR3 is built from 11 residues. V dropped 8 bases and J dropped 4 bases, with 8 bases sitting between them. The source material was PBMCs or a T cell subset sorted from them (not recorded which). V is TRBV12-3 or TRBV12-4 and J is TRBJ1-1; no clear D gene. This TCR derives from an adult woman who had mild COVID-19 (a few samples of this study predate the infection). Cell type and time point are not known. This CDR3 is CASAFATEAFF. The CDR3 DNA reads TGTGCCAGCGCCTTCGCCACTGAAGCTTTCTTT.